The next 18 T cell receptor beta chains were all read from a single sample in a study of T cells in Graves' hyperthyroidism and ophthalmopathy. RNA transcripts provided the source from which TCR beta CDR3 regions were amplified. The study used the HTBI primer set for a first-round RT-PCR of the TCR CDR3. TCRdb used MiXCR to reprocess the multiplex PCR reads, holding one entry per CDR3 protein. Found here are over 500,000 distinct CDR3 sequences, about 15% of them singletons; the top ten hold approximately 15%. The sequenced sample was blood. Receptors were obtained from a woman between 40 and 55 years old with Graves' hyperthyroidism.

The J gene is TRBJ2-1, the V gene TRBV20-1, with 8 bases identical to TRBD2. The CDR3 is 11 amino acids. In germline, CDR1 is DFQATT, CDR2 SNEGSKA (reference sequence). The DNA for the CDR3 is TGCACCGGATTAGCGGGATATGAGCAGTTCTTC. This sequence encodes CTGLAGYEQFF.

To note about this clonotype: A clone one base away is much larger, so this may be a read error. The chain is built from TRBV12-3 or TRBV12-4 and TRBJ2-4; D unresolved. The V and J ends lost 4 bases and 6 bases respectively, with 10 bases between them. The CDR3 loop spans 13 amino acids. In nucleotides, the CDR3 is TGTGCCAGCAGTTCAGAACAGCTAAACATTCAGTACTTC. Amino acids: CASSSEQLNIQYF.

Comment on this clonotype: A much larger clone is a single base away; this may be a read error. The chain combines TRBV9 with TRBJ2-2; unclear D gene. Trimming cost V 0 bases and J 3 bases, with 3 bases left between them. Germline assignment: CDR1 SGDLS and CDR2 YYNGEE. The CDR3 extends over 13 amino acids. In DNA, the CDR3 is TGTGCCAGCAGCGTAGCCGACACCGGGGAGCTGTTTTTT. Translated, it gives CASSVADTGELFF. Variable domain in full (rest from reference TRBV9 and TRBJ2-2): DSGVTQTPKHLITATGQRVTLRCSPRSGDLSVYWYQQSLDQGLQFLIQYYNGEERAKGNILERFSAQQFPDLHSELNLSSLELGDSALYFCASSVADTGELFFGEGSRLTVL.

This clonotype came up many times. The V and J genes are TRBV5-5 and TRBJ2-5; 9 bases map to TRBD1. Germline lookup yields CDR1 SGHKS and CDR2 YYEKEE (reference sequence). V trimming: 4 bases; J trimming: 1 base; junction bases outside the gene matches: 2. This CDR3 spans 14 amino acids. The CDR3 sequence: CASSGDRVQETQYF. For the CDR3, the DNA is TGTGCCAGCAGCGGGGACAGGGTCCAAGAGACCCAGTACTTC.

The rearrangement joins TRBV20-1 to TRBJ2-3, with 8 bases identical to TRBD1. Per germline, CDR1 DFQATT and CDR2 SNEGSKA (reference sequence). CDR3 length: 15 residues. V lost 0 bases, J lost 5 bases, and 7 bases stayed unmatched. In DNA, the CDR3 is TGCAGTGCTAGAGATTTTAACAGGGGGAAAGATACGCAGTATTTT. Its protein is CSARDFNRGKDTQYF.

The chain couples TRBV6-1 to TRBJ2-7; D tentatively fits TRBD1 or TRBD2 (5 bases each). In germline, CDR1 is MNHNS, CDR2 SASEGT. The CDR3 extends over 19 amino acids. V was cut by 3 bases and J by 1 base, with 25 bases left in between. Here the CDR3 reads CASSDGAPEYSAGSYEQYF. The CDR3 coding sequence is TGTGCCAGCAGTGACGGGGCACCGGAATACTCAGCTGGTTCCTACGAGCAGTACTTC.

Here the CDR3 DNA reads TGCGCCAGCAGCCAAGATGGGCCGACAGCTTCACCCCTCCACTTT. Its translation: CASSQDGPTASPLHF. The chain uses TRBV4-1 and TRBJ1-6; TRBD1 might be the D (5 bases). This CDR3 region has 15 residues. CDR1 and CDR2 from the germline V gene are MGHRA and YSYEKL. The V end was cut by 0 bases, the J end by 9 bases, with 12 bases between.

The chain joins TRBV28 to TRBJ1-5; D not resolved. The ends were cut back, 9 bases at V and 4 bases at J, with 10 bases in the middle. CDR1 MDHEN and CDR2 SYDVKM come from the germline V gene. There are 12 residues in the CDR3. CDR3 loop: CASWTANQPQHF. For the CDR3, the DNA is TGTGCCAGTTGGACTGCAAATCAGCCCCAGCATTTT.

V usage is TRBV28 and J usage is TRBJ2-5; D is possibly TRBD1 or TRBD2 (5 bases each). V lost 8 bases, J lost 2 bases, and 12 bases lay in between. Germline V gene sequence: CDR1 MDHEN, CDR2 SYDVKM. This CDR3 spans 13 amino acids. The CDR3 spells CASGGRGQETQYF. The CDR3, as DNA: TGTGCCAGCGGGGGACGGGGACAAGAGACCCAGTACTTC.

The genes are TRBV20-1 and TRBJ2-1; TRBD2 matches 13 bases. Germline V gives CDR1 DFQATT, CDR2 SNEGSKA (reference sequence). Trimming at V came to 5 bases and at J to 5 bases, leaving 6 bases not matched to a gene. This CDR3 has 15 amino acids. In nucleotides, the CDR3 is TGCAGTGCTGCCGGGACTAGCGGGGCCAACAATGAGCAGTTCTTC. The encoded protein is CSAAGTSGANNEQFF.

This clonotype has ten or more counts. This chain uses TRBV7-2 with TRBJ2-1; 10 bases are shared with TRBD2. The V and J ends lost 9 bases and 8 bases, in that order; junction bases with no gene match: 4. This CDR3 is 12 amino acids long. Germline lookup yields CDR1 SGHTA and CDR2 FQGNSA. The CDR3 DNA reads as TGTGCCAGTTCTAGCGGGAGCTATGAGCAGTTCTTC. Its translation is CASSSGSYEQFF.

In this sample, this clonotype turned up many times. The chain uses TRBV18 and TRBJ2-3; D not resolved. V gave up 3 bases and J gave up 3 bases, with 13 bases separating them. This CDR3 spans 15 amino acids. The germline gives CDR1 KGHSH, CDR2 LQKENI. The CDR3 is CASSPLDLMTDTQYF. The DNA for the CDR3 is TGTGCCAGCTCACCCCTAGACCTTATGACAGATACGCAGTATTTT.

The chain links TRBV18 to TRBJ2-1; TRBD1 matches 11 bases. CDR1 KGHSH and CDR2 LQKENI come from the germline V gene. J gave up 4 bases and V 2 bases, and 16 bases lay outside the gene matches. The CDR3 loop spans 20 amino acids. The CDR3 DNA reads TGTGCCAGCTCACCAACTTCTCTAAGCGATGGGACAGGGGGTTACAATGAGCAGTTCTTC. Protein product: CASSPTSLSDGTGGYNEQFF.

This clonotype came up many times. This chain connects TRBV2 to TRBJ2-1; 11 positions match TRBD2. Trimming took 6 bases from V and 3 from J; bases not matched to a gene: 4. This CDR3 region has 15 residues. Looked up from germline, CDR1 is SNHLY and CDR2 is FYNNEI. The DNA of the CDR3 is TGTGCCAGCAGCGCAACTAGCGGGGGCTACAATGAGCAGTTCTTC. It is translated as CASSATSGGYNEQFF.

This clonotype has just a few counts. A read error may be the cause here, since a much bigger clone is one base away. The chain uses TRBV12-3 or TRBV12-4 and TRBJ1-4, with D possibly being TRBD1 (6 bases). The length of the CDR3 is 15 residues. V was shortened by 4 bases and J by 7 bases, with 16 bases between the two germline ends. CDR3 DNA: TGTGCCAGCAGTTCCTCCGGGACAACGAGTGAAAAACTGTTTTTT. It codes for CASSSSGTTSEKLFF.

Notes on this clonotype: One junction end disagrees with the germline gene, perhaps due to a read error. This chain joins TRBV28 and TRBJ2-7, with no clear D. Germline lookup yields CDR1 MDHEN and CDR2 SYDVKM. The CDR3 contains 14 residues. CDR3: CAGSFIGQENEQYF. The CDR3 coding sequence is TGTGCCGGCAGTTTTATAGGGCAGGAGAACGAGCAGTACTTC.

CDR3 loop: CASSFKGVLNTEAFF. The CDR3 DNA reads TGTGCCAGCAGCTTTAAGGGAGTTCTGAACACTGAAGCTTTCTTT. This chain uses TRBV7-9 with TRBJ1-1; D remains unclear. The CDR3 is 15 amino acids. CDR1 SEHNR and CDR2 FQNEAQ come from the germline V gene (reference sequence). Trimming pared 3 bases from V and 0 bases from J, leaving 11 bases between.

This clonotype was counted ten times or more. V gene TRBV20-1 combines with J gene TRBJ2-5, with TRBD2 as a possible D gene (6 bases). Trimming removed 5 bases at V and 2 bases at J, with 12 bases between. This CDR3 has 13 residues. Germline V gene lookup returns CDR1 DFQATT and CDR2 SNEGSKA (reference sequence). CDR3 loop: CSAPDYKQETQYF. CDR3 sequence (DNA): TGCAGTGCTCCGGACTATAAACAAGAGACCCAGTACTTC.